The 27 T cell receptor beta chains below were found in one sample sequenced in a study of technical replicates of blood from a few donors. Sequenced by immunoSEQ multiplex PCR; TCRdb stores in-frame clones only, minus some. There are over 50,000 clones in the sample; 93% occur only once, and about 4% lies in the top ten. The material sequenced was PBMCs. All receptors come from a human donor in good health. Some clones in this sample may be carry-over from other donors' samples.

J is TRBJ2-4 and V is TRBV4-3; TRBD2 is a possible D gene (6 bases). V was pared by 0 bases and J by 7 bases, with 16 bases between. This CDR3 has 16 residues. The germline V gene encodes CDR1 LGHNA and CDR2 YSLEER. The CDR3 sequence: CASSQDLRLGSNIQYF. CDR3 bases: TGCGCCAGCAGCCAAGATCTCCGACTAGGGAGCAACATTCAGTACTTC.

The chain uses TRBV5-8 and TRBJ1-5; TRBD1 is a possible D gene (5 bases). V was shortened by 1 base and J by 4 bases, with 12 bases between the two germline ends. CDR3 length: 15 residues. Per germline, CDR1 SGHTS and CDR2 YDEGEE. The CDR3 nucleotides read TGTGCCAGCAGCTTGCAAGGGGTTATGAATCAGCCCCAGCATTTT. Its translation: CASSLQGVMNQPQHF.

The chain uses TRBV29-1 and TRBJ2-2; 10 nucleotides align to TRBD2. This CDR3 region has 17 residues. Per germline, CDR1 SQVTM and CDR2 ANQGSEA. V dropped 1 base and J dropped 7; count of bases not matched to a gene: 12. The DNA for the CDR3 is TGCAGCGTTGAAGGCAGTCGGGCTAGCGGGAGTATCGGGGAGCTGTTTTTT. This gives the protein CSVEGSRASGSIGELFF.

This chain connects TRBV29-1 to TRBJ2-7; 8 nucleotides agree with TRBD1. This CDR3 region has 12 residues. The germline V gene has CDR1 SQVTM and CDR2 ANQGSEA. Unmatched junction bases numbered 3, after V lost 7 bases and J lost 1 base. CDR3 amino acids: CSGGDRSYEQYF. Here the CDR3 DNA reads TGCAGCGGGGGGGACAGGTCCTACGAGCAGTACTTC.

The rearrangement joins TRBV10-3 to TRBJ1-6, with a possible D match to TRBD1 (6 bases). The CDR3 spans 14 residues. Trimming removed 4 bases at V and 5 bases at J, with 9 bases between. Germline V gene lookup returns CDR1 ENHRY and CDR2 SYGVKD. CDR3 DNA: TGTGCCATCAGTGTGGACAGTCATAATTCACCCCTCCACTTT. As protein: CAISVDSHNSPLHF.

This chain joins TRBV6-1 and TRBJ2-5; 8 bases line up with TRBD1. CDR1 and CDR2 (germline): MNHNS, SASEGT. The CDR3 is 14 amino acids. After removal of 7 bases from V and 4 bases from J, the junction contained 8 bases not matched to a gene. The CDR3 region is CASTQSGGTETQYF. The CDR3 region has the DNA TGTGCCAGCACCCAATCAGGGGGCACAGAGACCCAGTACTTC.

The rearrangement links TRBV7-2 to TRBJ1-1; tentative D call: TRBD1 (5 bases). V gave up 5 bases and J gave up 0 bases, with 7 bases separating them. CDR1 and CDR2 (germline): SGHTA, FQGNSA. The CDR3 sequence is 13 residues long. The CDR3 sequence: CASSRGMNTEAFF. In DNA form, the CDR3 reads TGTGCCAGCAGCCGGGGGATGAACACTGAAGCTTTCTTT.

This chain uses TRBV7-9 with TRBJ2-1; the match to TRBD2 covers 12 bases. CDR1 is SEHNR, CDR2 FQNEAQ, per germline (reference sequence). The CDR3 spans 14 residues. The V segment lost 5 bases and the J segment 7 bases; nucleotides outside the gene matches: 3. The CDR3 DNA is TGTGCCAGCAGCCAACTAGCGGGAGGAAATGAGCAGTTCTTC. Residues: CASSQLAGGNEQFF.

The chain has TRBV6-5 and TRBJ2-7, with a possible D match to TRBD2 (5 bases). The CDR3 loop spans 11 amino acids. Germline V gives CDR1 MNHEY, CDR2 SVGAGI. V was cut by 8 bases and J by 3 bases, with 8 bases left in between. CDR3 sequence (DNA): TGTGCCAGCGAACGGGGCTACGAGCAGTACTTC. It yields the protein CASERGYEQYF.

The V call is TRBV7-8, the J call TRBJ2-3; D remains ambiguous. This CDR3 region has 16 residues. Trimming cost V 1 base and J 0 bases, with 11 bases left between them. Germline V gives CDR1 SGHVS, CDR2 FQNEAQ. The CDR3 sequence: CASSLGPSPSTDTQYF. DNA for the CDR3: TGTGCCAGCAGCTTAGGTCCCAGTCCCAGCACAGATACGCAGTATTTT.

The rearrangement joins TRBV5-1 to TRBJ1-2; maybe TRBD1 (5 bases). V was clipped by 0 bases and J by 4 bases, with 10 bases between them. Germline CDR1 reads SGHRS; CDR2 reads YFSETQ. The CDR3 is 14 residues long. CDR3 sequence (DNA): TGCGCCAGCAGCTTGGGGTCCCAGGGCTATGGCTACACCTTC. It specifies CASSLGSQGYGYTF.

The chain combines TRBV7-9 with TRBJ1-2; possibly TRBD1 for D (5 bases). Per germline, CDR1 SEHNR and CDR2 FQNEAQ (reference sequence). The CDR3 length is 15 residues. The germline V and J ends were trimmed by 1 base and 4 bases, with 13 bases remaining between them. The CDR3: CASSLETSGGYGYTF. For the CDR3, the DNA is TGTGCCAGCAGCTTAGAGACTTCGGGGGGCTATGGCTACACCTTC.

This chain joins TRBV6-6 and TRBJ1-2; 7 bases line up with TRBD1. CDR3 size: 12 residues. V lost 6 bases to trimming and J lost 8 bases; unmatched junction nucleotides: 6. From germline, CDR1 is MNHNY and CDR2 SVGAGI (reference sequence). The CDR3 bases are TGTGCCAGCAGGACAGGGTTAAAAGGCTACACCTTC. Amino acids: CASRTGLKGYTF.

The V and J genes are TRBV7-3 and TRBJ2-3; perhaps TRBD2 as D (5 bases). Germline V CDR1 and CDR2: SGHTA, FQGTGA. Trimming shortened V by 4 bases and J by 1 base, and 12 bases separated the two germline ends. This CDR3 is 15 amino acids long. CDR3 sequence (DNA): TGTGCCAGCAGCTCCCGGGGAACGGGCACAGATACGCAGTATTTT. Its protein is CASSSRGTGTDTQYF.

CDR3 protein: CASSLSWLSLARAFAYTF. The DNA of the CDR3 is TGTGCCAGCAGCTTGAGTTGGCTCTCGCTGGCGAGGGCCTTTGCCTACACCTTC. The V call is TRBV7-2, the J call TRBJ1-2; D uncertain. Germline lookup yields CDR1 SGHTA and CDR2 FQGNSA. Trimming left V 3 bases short and J 10 bases short, with 30 bases between. This CDR3 spans 18 amino acids.

This rearrangement joins TRBV15 to TRBJ2-3; TRBD2 agrees at 8 bases. With 9 bases clipped from V and 3 bases from J, the junction kept 5 bases outside the gene matches. Germline V lookup: CDR1 LNHNV, CDR2 YYDKDF (reference sequence). The CDR3 contains 13 residues. CDR3 protein: CATVSGGTDTQYF. For the CDR3, the DNA is TGTGCCACGGTATCGGGAGGGACAGATACGCAGTATTTT.

V gene TRBV7-8 combines with J gene TRBJ2-7; unclear D gene. The CDR3 sequence is 14 residues long. CDR1 is SGHVS and CDR2 is FQNEAQ in the germline V gene. V shed 3 bases and J shed 5 bases, with 14 bases lying between them. In nucleotides, the CDR3 is TGTGCCAGCAGCTTGGCCCCGGTGGGCCACGAGCAGTACTTC. Amino acid sequence: CASSLAPVGHEQYF.

This chain joins TRBV7-9 and TRBJ2-3, with a tentative D call TRBD1 (6 bases). The CDR3 is 16 residues long. Trimming removed 7 bases at V and 4 bases at J, with 21 bases between. Germline CDR1 and CDR2: SEHNR and FQNEAQ (reference sequence). CDR3 region: CASNQPGQVRPDTQYF. The CDR3 region has the DNA TGTGCCAGCAACCAACCGGGACAAGTGAGACCAGATACGCAGTATTTT.

A single count supports this clone. V is TRBV11-2 and J is TRBJ1-3; D gene unclear. The CDR3 covers 17 residues. Germline values: CDR1 SGHAT, CDR2 FQNNGV. Deletions cut 1 base from V and 3 bases from J, with 16 bases between. The chain's CDR3 is CASSLARGPTSGNTIYF. The CDR3 DNA is TGTGCCAGCAGCTTAGCCCGGGGTCCGACCAGTGGAAACACCATATATTTT. Complete variable domain (other parts from reference TRBV11-2 and TRBJ1-3): EAGVAQSPRYKIIEKRQSVAFWCNPISGHATLYWYQQILGQGPKLLIQFQNNGVVDDSQLPKDRFSAERLKGVDSTLKIQPAKLEDSAVYLCASSLARGPTSGNTIYFGEGSWLTVV.

This chain links TRBV6-8 with TRBJ2-3, with TRBD2 identical over 7 bases. Germline CDR1 MNHGY, CDR2 SAAAGT. This CDR3 is 15 amino acids long. J gave up 2 bases and V 3 bases, and 5 bases lay outside the gene matches. In nucleotides, the CDR3 is TGTGCCAGCAGTTATCCTAGCGGTACCACAGATACGCAGTATTTT. Translation gives CASSYPSGTTDTQYF.

This clone has more than one count but fewer than ten. The V gene is TRBV11-3, the J gene TRBJ2-3; 7 nucleotides match TRBD2. Germline values: CDR1 SGHNT, CDR2 YENEEA. The CDR3 spans 12 residues. After removal of 1 base from V and 9 bases from J, the junction contained 1 base not matched to a gene. CDR3 protein: CASSLGEGTQYF. For the CDR3, the DNA is TGTGCCAGCAGCTTAGGGGAGGGGACGCAGTATTTT.

The chain has TRBV5-1 and TRBJ2-7; 11 positions agree with TRBD1. The CDR3 has 15 residues. With V trimmed by 3 bases and J by 3 bases, 5 bases remained unmatched. CDR1 is SGHRS, CDR2 YFSETQ, per germline. CDR3 loop: CASSSGGTGGYEQYF. The CDR3 nucleotides read TGCGCCAGCAGCTCTGGGGGGACAGGGGGCTACGAGCAGTACTTC.

The chain combines TRBV28 with TRBJ2-7; a possible D gene is TRBD2 (5 bases). The germline V gene encodes CDR1 MDHEN and CDR2 SYDVKM. Deletions cut 1 base from V and 0 bases from J, with 10 bases between. This CDR3 has 15 amino acids. This CDR3 reads CASSLSRVGSYEQYF. The CDR3 DNA sequence: TGTGCCAGCAGTTTATCGAGGGTGGGCTCCTACGAGCAGTACTTC.

This sequence joins TRBV5-6 and TRBJ1-1; no definite D call. Trimming removed 5 bases at V and 2 bases at J, with 4 bases between. This CDR3 spans 11 amino acids. Germline V gene sequence: CDR1 SGHDT, CDR2 YYEEEE. The CDR3 is CASRLNTEAFF. CDR3 DNA sequence: TGTGCCAGCAGACTAAACACTGAAGCTTTCTTT.

The J gene is TRBJ2-1, the V gene TRBV6-5; weak D call: TRBD2 (6 bases). V lost 5 bases and J 6 bases, leaving 14 bases between the germline ends. This CDR3 has 14 amino acids. Per the germline V gene, CDR1 is MNHEY and CDR2 is SVGAGI. DNA of the CDR3: TGTGCCAGCAGTCCCGCCCGACTAGGCAATGAGCAGTTCTTC. Protein: CASSPARLGNEQFF.

This clone was found once. The V and J genes are TRBV6-5 and TRBJ2-3, with 7 positions matching TRBD2. V lost 6 bases and J lost 2; bases outside the gene matches: 8. The CDR3 extends over 15 amino acids. Germline V lookup: CDR1 MNHEY, CDR2 SVGAGI. CDR3 in DNA: TGTGCCAGCAGCCTAAGTGGGAGGGCCACAGATACGCAGTATTTT. This gives the protein CASSLSGRATDTQYF.

The chain combines TRBV2 with TRBJ2-4; a weak D match, TRBD1 (6 bases). Trimming pared 5 bases from V and 8 bases from J, leaving 13 bases between. CDR3 length equals 13 residues. Germline CDR1 reads SNHLY; CDR2 reads FYNNEI. The CDR3 bases are TGTGCCAGCAGTTCCCGGGACATCCACATTCAGTACTTC. Encoded protein: CASSSRDIHIQYF.